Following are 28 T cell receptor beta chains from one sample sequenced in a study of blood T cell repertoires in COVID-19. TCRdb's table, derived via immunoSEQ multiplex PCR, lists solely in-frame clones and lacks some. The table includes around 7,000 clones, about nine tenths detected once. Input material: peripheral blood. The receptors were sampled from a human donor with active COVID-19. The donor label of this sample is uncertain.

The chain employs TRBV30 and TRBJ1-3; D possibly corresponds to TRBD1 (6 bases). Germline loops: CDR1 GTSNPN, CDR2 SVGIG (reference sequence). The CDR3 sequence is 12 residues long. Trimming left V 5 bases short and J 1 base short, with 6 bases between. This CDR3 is CAWGQSGNTIYF. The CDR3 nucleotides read TGTGCCTGGGGACAGTCTGGAAACACCATATATTTT.

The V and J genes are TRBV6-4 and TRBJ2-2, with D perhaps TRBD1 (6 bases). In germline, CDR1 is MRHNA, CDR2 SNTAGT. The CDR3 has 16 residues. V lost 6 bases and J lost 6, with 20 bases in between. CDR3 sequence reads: CASRGQGTGVPGELFF. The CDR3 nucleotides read TGTGCCAGCAGAGGCCAGGGGACCGGGGTCCCCGGGGAGCTGTTTTTT.

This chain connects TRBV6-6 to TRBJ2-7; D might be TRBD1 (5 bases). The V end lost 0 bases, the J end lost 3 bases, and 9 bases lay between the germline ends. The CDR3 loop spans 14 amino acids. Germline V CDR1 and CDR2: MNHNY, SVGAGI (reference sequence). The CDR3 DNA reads TGTGCCAGCAGTTACTCGCGACAGTACTACGAGCAGTACTTC. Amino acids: CASSYSRQYYEQYF.

The CDR3 loop reads CASSSTGTYEQYF. CDR3 sequence (DNA): TGCGCCAGCAGCTCGACAGGAACCTACGAGCAGTACTTC. The chain combines TRBV5-1 with TRBJ2-7, with a tentative D call TRBD1 (6 bases). Germline CDR1 and CDR2: SGHRS and YFSETQ. The ends were cut back, 3 bases at V and 2 bases at J, with 9 bases in the middle. CDR3 length: 13 residues.

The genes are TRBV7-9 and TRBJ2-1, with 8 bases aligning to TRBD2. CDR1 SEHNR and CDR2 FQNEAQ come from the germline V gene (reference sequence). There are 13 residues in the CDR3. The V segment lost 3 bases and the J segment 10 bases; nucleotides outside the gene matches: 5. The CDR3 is CASSLIAGGEQFF. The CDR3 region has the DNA TGTGCCAGCAGCTTGATCGCGGGGGGCGAGCAGTTCTTC.

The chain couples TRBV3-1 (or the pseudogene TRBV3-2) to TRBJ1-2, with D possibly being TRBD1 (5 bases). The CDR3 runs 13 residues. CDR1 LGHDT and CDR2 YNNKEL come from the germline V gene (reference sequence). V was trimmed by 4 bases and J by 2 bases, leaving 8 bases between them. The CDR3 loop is CASSPRVNYGYTF. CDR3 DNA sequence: TGTGCCAGCAGCCCCAGGGTAAACTATGGCTACACCTTC.

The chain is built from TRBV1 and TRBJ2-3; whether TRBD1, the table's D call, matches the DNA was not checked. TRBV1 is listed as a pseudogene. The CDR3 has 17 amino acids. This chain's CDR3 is CTSSQPPGQGYTDTQYF. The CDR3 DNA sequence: TGCACCAGCAGCCAACCTCCGGGACAGGGCTACACAGATACGCAGTATTTT.

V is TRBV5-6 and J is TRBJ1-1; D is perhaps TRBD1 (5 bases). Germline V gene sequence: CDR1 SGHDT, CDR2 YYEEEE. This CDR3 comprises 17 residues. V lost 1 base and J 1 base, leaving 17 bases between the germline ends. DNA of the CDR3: TGTGCCAGCAGCTTGTTAACAGGAAGGGTACCGAACACTGAAGCTTTCTTT. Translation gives CASSLLTGRVPNTEAFF.

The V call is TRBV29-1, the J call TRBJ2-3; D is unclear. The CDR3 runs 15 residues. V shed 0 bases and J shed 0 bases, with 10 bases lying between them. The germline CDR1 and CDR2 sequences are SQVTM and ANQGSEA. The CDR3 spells CSVEDSFSSTDTQYF. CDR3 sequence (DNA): TGCAGCGTTGAAGATTCGTTCTCTAGCACAGATACGCAGTATTTT.

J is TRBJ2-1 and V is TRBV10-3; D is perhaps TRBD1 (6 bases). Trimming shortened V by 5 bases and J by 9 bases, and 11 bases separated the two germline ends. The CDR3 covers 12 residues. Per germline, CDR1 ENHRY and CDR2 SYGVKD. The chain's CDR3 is CAISRTEGEQFF. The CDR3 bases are TGTGCCATCAGTCGGACAGAGGGTGAGCAGTTCTTC.

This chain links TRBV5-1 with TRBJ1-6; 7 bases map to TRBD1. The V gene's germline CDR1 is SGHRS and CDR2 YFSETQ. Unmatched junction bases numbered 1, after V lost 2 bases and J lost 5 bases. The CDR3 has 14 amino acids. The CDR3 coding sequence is TGCGCCAGCAGCTTACAGGGGAATAATTCACCCCTCCACTTT. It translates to CASSLQGNNSPLHF.

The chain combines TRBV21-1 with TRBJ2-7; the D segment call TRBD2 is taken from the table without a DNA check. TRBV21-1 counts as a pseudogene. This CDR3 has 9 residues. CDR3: CASELAGGF. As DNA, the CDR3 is TGTGCCAGCGAGCTAGCGGGGGGCTTC.

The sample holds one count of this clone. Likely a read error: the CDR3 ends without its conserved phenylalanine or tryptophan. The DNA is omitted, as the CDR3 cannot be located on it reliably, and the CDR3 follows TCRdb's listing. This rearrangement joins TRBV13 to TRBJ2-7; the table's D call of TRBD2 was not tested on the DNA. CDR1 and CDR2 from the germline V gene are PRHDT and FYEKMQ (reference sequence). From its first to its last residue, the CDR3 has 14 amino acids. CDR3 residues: CASSFYGQPGTSAS.

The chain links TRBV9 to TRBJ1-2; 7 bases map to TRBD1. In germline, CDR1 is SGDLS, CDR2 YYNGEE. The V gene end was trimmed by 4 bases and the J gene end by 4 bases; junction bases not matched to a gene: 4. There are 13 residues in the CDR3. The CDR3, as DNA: TGTGCCAGCAGCATACGGGACAGCTATGGCTACACCTTC. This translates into CASSIRDSYGYTF.

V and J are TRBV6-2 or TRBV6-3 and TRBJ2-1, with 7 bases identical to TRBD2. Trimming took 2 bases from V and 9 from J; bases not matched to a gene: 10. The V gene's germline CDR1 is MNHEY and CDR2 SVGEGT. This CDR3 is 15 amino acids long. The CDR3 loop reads CASSYRGLVNIEQFF. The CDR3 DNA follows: TGTGCCAGCAGTTACCGTGGACTAGTGAACATTGAGCAGTTCTTC.

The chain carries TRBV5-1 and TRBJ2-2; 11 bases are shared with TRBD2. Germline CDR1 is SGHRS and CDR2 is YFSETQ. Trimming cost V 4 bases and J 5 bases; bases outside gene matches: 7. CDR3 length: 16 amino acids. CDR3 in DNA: TGCGCCAGCAGCCCTGGACTAGCGGGTCGGACCGGGGAGCTGTTTTTT. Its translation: CASSPGLAGRTGELFF.

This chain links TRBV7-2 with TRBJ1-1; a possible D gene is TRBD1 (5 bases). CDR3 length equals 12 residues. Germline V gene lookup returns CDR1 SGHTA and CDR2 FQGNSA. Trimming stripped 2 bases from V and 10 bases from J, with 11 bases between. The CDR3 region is CASSLTTEVAFF. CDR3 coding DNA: TGTGCCAGCAGCTTAACGACAGAAGTAGCTTTCTTT.

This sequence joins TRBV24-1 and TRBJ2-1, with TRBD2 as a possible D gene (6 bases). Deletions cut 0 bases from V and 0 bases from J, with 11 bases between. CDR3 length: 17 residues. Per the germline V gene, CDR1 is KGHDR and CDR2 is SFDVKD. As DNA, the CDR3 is TGTGCCACCAGTGATTTGCGCGGAGCGGGCTCCTACAATGAGCAGTTCTTC. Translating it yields CATSDLRGAGSYNEQFF.

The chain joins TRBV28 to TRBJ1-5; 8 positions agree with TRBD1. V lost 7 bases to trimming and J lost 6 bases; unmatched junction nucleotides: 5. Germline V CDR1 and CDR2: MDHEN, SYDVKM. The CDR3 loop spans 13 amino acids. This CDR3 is CASTPDRVQPQHF. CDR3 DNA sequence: TGTGCCAGCACCCCGGACAGGGTTCAGCCCCAGCATTTT.

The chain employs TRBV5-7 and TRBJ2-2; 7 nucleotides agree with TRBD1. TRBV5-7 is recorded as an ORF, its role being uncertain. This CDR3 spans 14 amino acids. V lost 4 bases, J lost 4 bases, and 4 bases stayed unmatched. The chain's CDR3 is CASSGYRGTGELFF. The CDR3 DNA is TGTGCCAGCAGCGGTTACAGGGGCACCGGGGAGCTGTTTTTT.

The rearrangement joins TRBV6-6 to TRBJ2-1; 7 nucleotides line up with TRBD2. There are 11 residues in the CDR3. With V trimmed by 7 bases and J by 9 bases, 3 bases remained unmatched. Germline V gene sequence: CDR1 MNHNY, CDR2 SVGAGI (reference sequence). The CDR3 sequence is CASTTGGEQFF. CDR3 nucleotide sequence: TGTGCCAGCACCACGGGGGGTGAGCAGTTCTTC.

CDR3 amino acids: CASSQDRSGSQYF. The CDR3 region has the DNA TGCGCCAGCAGCCAAGATAGGAGCGGGTCGCAGTATTTT. The chain carries TRBV4-1 and TRBJ2-3; perhaps TRBD2 as D (6 bases). V was shortened by 0 bases and J by 10 bases, with 11 bases between the two germline ends. CDR3 size: 13 residues. Germline V gene lookup returns CDR1 MGHRA and CDR2 YSYEKL.

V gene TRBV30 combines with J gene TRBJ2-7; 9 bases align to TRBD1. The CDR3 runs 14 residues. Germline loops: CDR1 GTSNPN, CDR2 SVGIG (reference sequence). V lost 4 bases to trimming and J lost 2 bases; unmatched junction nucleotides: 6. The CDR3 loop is CAWTRTGVTYEQYF. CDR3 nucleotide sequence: TGTGCCTGGACAAGGACAGGGGTGACCTACGAGCAGTACTTC.

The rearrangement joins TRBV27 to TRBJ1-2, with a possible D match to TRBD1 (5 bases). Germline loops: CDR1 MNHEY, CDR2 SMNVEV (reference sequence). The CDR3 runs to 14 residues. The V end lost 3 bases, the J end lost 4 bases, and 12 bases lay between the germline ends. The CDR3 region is CASSFSGQGYGYTF. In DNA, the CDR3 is TGTGCCAGCAGTTTTTCCGGACAAGGCTATGGCTACACCTTC.

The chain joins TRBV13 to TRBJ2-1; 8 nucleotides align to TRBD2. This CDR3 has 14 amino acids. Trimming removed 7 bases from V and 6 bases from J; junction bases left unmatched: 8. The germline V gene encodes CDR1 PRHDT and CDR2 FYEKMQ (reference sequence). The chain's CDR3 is CASIQAGGRNEQFF. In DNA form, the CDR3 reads TGTGCCAGCATCCAGGCGGGGGGCCGCAATGAGCAGTTCTTC.

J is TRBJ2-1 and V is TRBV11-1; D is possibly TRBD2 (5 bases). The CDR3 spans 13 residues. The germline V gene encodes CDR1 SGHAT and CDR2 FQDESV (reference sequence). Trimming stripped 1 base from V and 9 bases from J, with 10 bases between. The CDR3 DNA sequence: TGTGCCAGCAGCTTAGGAGGGAACTCTGAGCAGTTCTTC. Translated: CASSLGGNSEQFF.

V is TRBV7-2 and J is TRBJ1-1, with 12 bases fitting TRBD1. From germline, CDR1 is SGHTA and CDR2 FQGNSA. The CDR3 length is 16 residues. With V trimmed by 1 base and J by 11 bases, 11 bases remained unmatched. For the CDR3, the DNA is TGTGCCAGCAGCTTAGTTGGGGGACAGGGGGCAATGAAGGCTTTCTTT. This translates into CASSLVGGQGAMKAFF.

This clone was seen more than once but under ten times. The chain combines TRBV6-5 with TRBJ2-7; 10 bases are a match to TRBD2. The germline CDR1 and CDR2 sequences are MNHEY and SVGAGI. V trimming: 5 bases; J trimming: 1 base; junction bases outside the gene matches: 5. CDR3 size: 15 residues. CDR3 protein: CASSQRGGISYEQYF. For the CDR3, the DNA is TGTGCCAGCAGTCAGCGGGGGGGCATATCCTACGAGCAGTACTTC.